Given below is one T cell receptor beta chain in context. This sample was included in a study of Graves' ophthalmopathy and Graves' hyperthyroidism. The TCR beta CDR3 regions underwent amplification from RNA transcripts. RT-PCR was first run with HTBI primers, then multiplex PCR in a second round. TCRdb processed the multiplex PCR reads anew with MiXCR; each CDR3 protein has one entry. The repertoire holds just over 600,000 distinct CDR3 sequences, with approximately 21% as singletons. The V gene lost 0 bases and the J gene lost 6 bases, with 7 bases spanning the gap. This CDR3 contains 12 residues. In germline, CDR1 is SGDLS, CDR2 YYNGEE.

The rearrangement uses TRBV9 and TRBJ2-7; D is ambiguous. This clonotype originated in a woman aged 18-30 years with stable Graves' hyperthyroidism. Some clones in this sample may be carry-over from other donors' samples. Sequencing used peripheral blood. The CDR3 is CASSVGWGEQYF. The CDR3 region has the DNA TGTGCCAGCAGCGTAGGCTGGGGCGAGCAGTACTTC.